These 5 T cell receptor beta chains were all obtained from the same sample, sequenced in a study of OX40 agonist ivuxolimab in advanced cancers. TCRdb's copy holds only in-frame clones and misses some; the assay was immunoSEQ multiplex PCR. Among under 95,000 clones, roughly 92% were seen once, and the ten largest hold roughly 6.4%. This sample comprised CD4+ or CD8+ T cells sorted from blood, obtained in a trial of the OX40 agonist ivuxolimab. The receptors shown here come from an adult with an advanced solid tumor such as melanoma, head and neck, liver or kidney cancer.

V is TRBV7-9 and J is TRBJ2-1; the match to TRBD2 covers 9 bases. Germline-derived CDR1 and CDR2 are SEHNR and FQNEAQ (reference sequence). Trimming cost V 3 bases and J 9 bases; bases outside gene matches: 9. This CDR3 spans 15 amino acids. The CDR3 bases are TGTGCCAGCAGCTTGCGGGAGGGTGAAACACGTGAGCAGTTCTTC. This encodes CASSLREGETREQFF. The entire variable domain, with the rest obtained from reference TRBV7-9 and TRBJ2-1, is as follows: DTGVSQNPRHKITKRGQNVTFRCDPISEHNRLYWYRQTLGQGPEFLTYFQNEAQLEKSRLLSDRFSAERPKGSFSTLEIQRTEQGDSAMYLCASSLREGETREQFFGPGTRLTVL.

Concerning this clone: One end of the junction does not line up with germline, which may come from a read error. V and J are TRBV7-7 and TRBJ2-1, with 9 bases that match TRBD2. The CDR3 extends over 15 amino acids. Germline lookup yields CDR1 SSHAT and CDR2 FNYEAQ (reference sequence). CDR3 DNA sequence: TGTGCTAGCAGCTTAGTTAGCGGGGGATACAATGAGCAGTTCTTC. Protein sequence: CASSLVSGGYNEQFF.

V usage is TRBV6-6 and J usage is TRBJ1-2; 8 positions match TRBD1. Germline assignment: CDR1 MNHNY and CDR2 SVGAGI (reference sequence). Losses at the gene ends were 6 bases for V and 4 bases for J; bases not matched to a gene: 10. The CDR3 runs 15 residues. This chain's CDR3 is CASSPGTGKSYGYTF. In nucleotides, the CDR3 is TGTGCCAGCAGCCCCGGGACAGGAAAGTCCTATGGCTACACCTTC.

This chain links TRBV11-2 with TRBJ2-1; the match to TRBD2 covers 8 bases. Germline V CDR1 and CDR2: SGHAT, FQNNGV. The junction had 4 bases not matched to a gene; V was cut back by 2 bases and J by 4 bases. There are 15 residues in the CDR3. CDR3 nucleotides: TGTGCCAGCAGCTTACCGCGGGAGGATTACAATGAGCAGTTCTTC. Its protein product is CASSLPREDYNEQFF.

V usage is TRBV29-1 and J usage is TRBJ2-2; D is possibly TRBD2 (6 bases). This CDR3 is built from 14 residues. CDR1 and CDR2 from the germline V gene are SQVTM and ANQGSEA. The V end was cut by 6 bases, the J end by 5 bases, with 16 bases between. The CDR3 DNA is TGCAGCGTGGAGCGACTAGATTCGACCGGGGAGCTGTTTTTT. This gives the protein CSVERLDSTGELFF.